The 8 T cell receptor beta chains below all came from one sample that was sequenced in a study of T cell responses to AZD1222 COVID-19 vaccine. The repertoire was sequenced with immunoSEQ multiplex PCR; TCRdb's copy has only in-frame clones and lacks some. The table includes about 85,000 clones, 88% detected once. Here the sequenced sample was peripheral blood, taken on day 0 of AZD1222 vaccination. The source of these receptors is an adult in good health.

This chain joins TRBV30 and TRBJ1-2; the match to TRBD1 covers 7 bases. V shed 3 bases, J shed 10 bases, and the junction held 17 bases outside the gene matches. Germline V gene data show CDR1 as GTSNPN and CDR2 as SVGIG (reference sequence). CDR3 length equals 15 residues. The CDR3 here is CAWSAQTGAASLYTF. CDR3 bases: TGTGCCTGGAGCGCCCAAACAGGGGCCGCCTCGCTCTACACCTTC.

This clone has just one count. This chain connects TRBV28 to TRBJ2-5; TRBD1 matches at 8 bases. CDR1 and CDR2 from the germline V gene are MDHEN and SYDVKM. CDR3 length equals 13 residues. Trimming cost V 6 bases and J 5 bases; bases outside gene matches: 5. CDR3 in amino acids: CASSPGGRETQYF. CDR3 nucleotide sequence: TGTGCCAGCAGCCCAGGGGGCCGGGAGACCCAGTACTTC.

This clone was seen a single time. This chain uses TRBV28 with TRBJ1-2; D ambiguous. Per the germline V gene, CDR1 is MDHEN and CDR2 is SYDVKM. The CDR3 consists of 13 residues. V shed 2 bases and J shed 4 bases, with 8 bases lying between them. CDR3 in DNA: TGTGCCAGCAGTTTACGGCAGCTCTATGGCTACACCTTC. Protein: CASSLRQLYGYTF.

The chain recombines TRBV6-5 with TRBJ2-1; D is perhaps TRBD1 (6 bases). The CDR3 sequence is 14 residues long. CDR1 and CDR2 from the germline V gene are MNHEY and SVGAGI. The V gene lost 7 bases and the J gene lost 2 bases, with 12 bases spanning the gap. CDR3: CASTATGPYNEQFF. The DNA for the CDR3 is TGTGCCAGCACGGCGACAGGCCCCTACAATGAGCAGTTCTTC.

This rearrangement joins TRBV28 to TRBJ2-7; D is perhaps TRBD1 (5 bases). In germline, CDR1 is MDHEN, CDR2 SYDVKM. V lost 7 bases, J lost 4 bases, and 14 bases lay in between. CDR3 length: 13 amino acids. CDR3 residues: CASTTPTEYEQYF. The DNA of the CDR3 is TGTGCCAGCACCACTCCGACAGAATACGAGCAGTACTTC.

V and J are TRBV28 and TRBJ2-3, with D possibly matching TRBD1 (6 bases). This CDR3 has 15 amino acids. Trimming cost V 6 bases and J 3 bases, with 16 bases left between them. Germline V CDR1 and CDR2: MDHEN, SYDVKM. The DNA of the CDR3 is TGTGCCAGCAGGCCACAAAAGGGGGTAACAGATACGCAGTATTTT. It encodes CASRPQKGVTDTQYF.

V and J are TRBV5-1 and TRBJ2-2, with 13 nucleotides matching TRBD2. The CDR3 runs to 16 residues. Germline V gene sequence: CDR1 SGHRS, CDR2 YFSETQ. The V gene end was trimmed by 1 base and the J gene end by 4 bases; junction bases not matched to a gene: 1. The DNA for the CDR3 is TGCGCCAGCAGCTTGACTAGCGGGAGGGTCACCGGGGAGCTGTTTTTT. Its translation: CASSLTSGRVTGELFF.

The rearrangement uses TRBV28 and TRBJ2-7, with 9 bases fitting TRBD2. The CDR3 is 15 amino acids. Germline lookup yields CDR1 MDHEN and CDR2 SYDVKM. V lost 7 bases and J lost 1; bases outside the gene matches: 8. CDR3 DNA sequence: TGTGCCAGCAATGCTCCGGGACTAGCATCCTACGAGCAGTACTTC. This codes for CASNAPGLASYEQYF.